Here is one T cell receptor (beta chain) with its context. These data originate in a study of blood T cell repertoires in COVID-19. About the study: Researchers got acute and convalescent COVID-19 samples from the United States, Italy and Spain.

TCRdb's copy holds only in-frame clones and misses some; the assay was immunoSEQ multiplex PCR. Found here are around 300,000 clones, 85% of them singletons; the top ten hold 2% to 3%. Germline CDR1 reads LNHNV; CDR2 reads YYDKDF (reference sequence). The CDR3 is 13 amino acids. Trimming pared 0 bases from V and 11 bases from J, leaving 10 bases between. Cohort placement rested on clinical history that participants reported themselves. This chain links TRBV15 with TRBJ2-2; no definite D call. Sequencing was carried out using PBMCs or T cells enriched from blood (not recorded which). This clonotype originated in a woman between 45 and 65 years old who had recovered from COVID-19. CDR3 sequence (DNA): TGTGCCACCAGCAGAGACAGTCGGGTAGAGCTGTTTTTT. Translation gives CATSRDSRVELFF.